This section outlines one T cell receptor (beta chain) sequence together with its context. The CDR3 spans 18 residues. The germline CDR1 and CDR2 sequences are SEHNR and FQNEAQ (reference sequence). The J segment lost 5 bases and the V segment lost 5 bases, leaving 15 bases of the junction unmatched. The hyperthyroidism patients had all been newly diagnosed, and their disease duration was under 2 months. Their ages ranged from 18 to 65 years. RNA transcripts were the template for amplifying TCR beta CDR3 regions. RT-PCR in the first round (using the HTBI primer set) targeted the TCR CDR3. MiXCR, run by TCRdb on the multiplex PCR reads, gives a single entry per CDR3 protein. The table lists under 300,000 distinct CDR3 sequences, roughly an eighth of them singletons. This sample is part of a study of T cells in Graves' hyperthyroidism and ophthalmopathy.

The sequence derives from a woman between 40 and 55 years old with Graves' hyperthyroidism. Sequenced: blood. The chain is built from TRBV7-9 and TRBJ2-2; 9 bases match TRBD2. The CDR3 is CASSPAGLAGSQTGELFF. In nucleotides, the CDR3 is TGTGCCAGCAGCCCCGCTGGGCTAGCGGGAAGTCAAACCGGGGAGCTGTTTTTT. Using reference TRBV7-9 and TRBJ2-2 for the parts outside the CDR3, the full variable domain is DTGVSQNPRHKITKRGQNVTFRCDPISEHNRLYWYRQTLGQGPEFLTYFQNEAQLEKSRLLSDRFSAERPKGSFSTLEIQRTEQGDSAMYLCASSPAGLAGSQTGELFFGEGSRLTVL.